Presented here are 18 T cell receptor beta chains from one specimen sequenced in a study of blood T cell repertoires in COVID-19. TCRdb's copy holds only in-frame clones and misses some; the assay was immunoSEQ multiplex PCR. The profile covers fewer than 250,000 clones, with about 83% appearing a single time and 2.5% taken by the ten largest. Sequencing was performed on peripheral blood. Receptors originate from a woman in her 40s with active or convalescent COVID-19.

V gene TRBV29-1 combines with J gene TRBJ1-2, with 8 bases identical to TRBD1. Germline-derived CDR1 and CDR2 are SQVTM and ANQGSEA. Germline trimming cut 3 bases from V and 4 bases from J; bases unmatched to any gene: 13. This CDR3 contains 16 residues. This CDR3 is CSVEDTNRGSTYGYTF. DNA of the CDR3: TGCAGCGTTGAGGATACAAACAGGGGGAGTACCTATGGCTACACCTTC. Combining the CDR3 with reference TRBV29-1 and TRBJ1-2 gives the whole variable domain SAVISQKPSRDICQRGTSLTIQCQVDSQVTMMFWYRQQPGQSLTLIATANQGSEATYESGFVIDKFPISRPNLTFSTLTVSNMSPEDSSIYLCSVEDTNRGSTYGYTFGSGTRLTVV.

V is TRBV6-6 and J is TRBJ2-1; 7 nucleotides align to TRBD1. V was clipped by 2 bases and J by 5 bases; unmatched bases: 6. The CDR3 loop spans 15 amino acids. CDR1 MNHNY and CDR2 SVGAGI come from the germline V gene (reference sequence). The CDR3 sequence is CASSYGRQGHNEQFF. The CDR3 region has the DNA TGTGCCAGCAGTTACGGGCGACAGGGCCACAATGAGCAGTTCTTC.

Of note for this clone: This same CDR3 is encoded by further DNA sequences in the sample. V gene TRBV9 combines with J gene TRBJ2-1; D may be TRBD2 (5 bases). V lost 0 bases and J 7 bases, leaving 14 bases between the germline ends. Looked up from germline, CDR1 is SGDLS and CDR2 is YYNGEE. There are 15 residues in the CDR3. Written as DNA, the CDR3 is TGTGCCAGCAGCGTAGTGGCGGGTTCGGGGAATGAGCAGTTCTTC. Protein sequence: CASSVVAGSGNEQFF.

This rearrangement joins TRBV27 to TRBJ2-7; D gene uncertain. The germline V gene encodes CDR1 MNHEY and CDR2 SMNVEV (reference sequence). This CDR3 spans 16 amino acids. Trimming stripped 6 bases from V and 0 bases from J, with 18 bases between. For the CDR3, the DNA is TGTGCCAGCAGCCTTTACCTAGGATCGGGCTCCTACGAGCAGTACTTC. As protein: CASSLYLGSGSYEQYF.

The rearrangement links TRBV11-2 to TRBJ1-5; possibly TRBD1 for D (5 bases). Trimming removed 0 bases at V and 7 bases at J, with 13 bases between. Germline values: CDR1 SGHAT, CDR2 FQNNGV. The CDR3 length is 15 residues. The CDR3 here is CASSLENRRGQPQHF. Here the CDR3 DNA reads TGTGCCAGCAGCTTAGAGAACAGGCGGGGGCAGCCCCAGCATTTT.

This chain joins TRBV7-9 and TRBJ1-4; tentative D call: TRBD1 (5 bases). Germline-derived CDR1 and CDR2 are SEHNR and FQNEAQ (reference sequence). V was pared by 4 bases and J by 7 bases, with 10 bases between. This CDR3 comprises 13 residues. CDR3 amino acids: CASSYDRGEKLFF. CDR3 sequence (DNA): TGTGCCAGCAGCTATGACAGAGGTGAAAAACTGTTTTTT.

The chain combines TRBV20-1 with TRBJ1-5, with D possibly TRBD1 on 5 matching bases. V lost 3 bases, J lost 6 bases, and 21 bases lay in between. The germline V gene encodes CDR1 DFQATT and CDR2 SNEGSKA (reference sequence). There are 16 residues in the CDR3. The CDR3 here is CSASTRRRRDGQPQHF. The CDR3 DNA reads as TGCAGTGCTAGTACACGGAGGAGGAGGGACGGTCAGCCCCAGCATTTT.

V gene TRBV20-1 combines with J gene TRBJ1-5; D may be TRBD1 (5 bases). The CDR3 is made up of 14 amino acids. CDR1 is DFQATT, CDR2 SNEGSKA, per germline (reference sequence). The ends were cut back, 3 bases at V and 7 bases at J, with 16 bases in the middle. The CDR3 here is CSASSRGLEQPQHF. DNA for the CDR3: TGCAGTGCTAGTTCACGGGGGTTGGAACAGCCCCAGCATTTT.

The chain recombines TRBV24-1 with TRBJ1-5, with 10 bases fitting TRBD1. The CDR3 is 18 amino acids. CDR1 and CDR2 from the germline V gene are KGHDR and SFDVKD. V trimming: 3 bases; J trimming: 7 bases; junction bases outside the gene matches: 14. The CDR3 here is CATSDDPRDRGLGQPQHF. The DNA of the CDR3 is TGTGCCACCAGTGATGACCCCCGGGACAGGGGCCTGGGGCAGCCCCAGCATTTT.

The chain has TRBV9 and TRBJ2-1, with 7 bases fitting TRBD2. Germline CDR1 and CDR2: SGDLS and YYNGEE. J gave up 3 bases and V 1 base, and 4 bases lay outside the gene matches. CDR3 length: 15 amino acids. CDR3 loop: CASSVSGTSYNEQFF. The CDR3 nucleotides read TGTGCCAGCAGCGTAAGCGGGACGAGCTACAATGAGCAGTTCTTC.

The chain combines TRBV4-3 with TRBJ1-2; TRBD1 matches 7 bases. The CDR3 is 15 residues long. The J segment lost 0 bases and the V segment lost 3 bases, leaving 4 bases of the junction unmatched. Germline values: CDR1 LGHNA, CDR2 YSLEER. DNA of the CDR3: TGCGCCAGCAGCCAGACAGGGAGGACTAACTATGGCTACACCTTC. Its protein is CASSQTGRTNYGYTF.

The V gene is TRBV7-9, the J gene TRBJ2-1; 8 bases agree with TRBD2. Germline CDR1 SEHNR, CDR2 FQNEAQ (reference sequence). V lost 2 bases and J lost 6; bases outside the gene matches: 6. The CDR3 sequence is 15 residues long. The CDR3 DNA is TGTGCCAGCAGCTTAATCGGGAGGGATATCAATGAGCAGTTCTTC. The encoded protein is CASSLIGRDINEQFF. Based on the CDR3 plus reference TRBV7-9 and TRBJ2-1, the full variable domain is DTGVSQNPRHKITKRGQNVTFRCDPISEHNRLYWYRQTLGQGPEFLTYFQNEAQLEKSRLLSDRFSAERPKGSFSTLEIQRTEQGDSAMYLCASSLIGRDINEQFFGPGTRLTVL.

This chain links TRBV5-1 with TRBJ1-2; 7 nucleotides agree with TRBD1. CDR1 is SGHRS, CDR2 YFSETQ, per germline. The CDR3 loop spans 14 amino acids. The V segment lost 2 bases and the J segment 8 bases; nucleotides outside the gene matches: 9. CDR3 in amino acids: CASSLGGAEGGYTF. For the CDR3, the DNA is TGCGCCAGCAGCTTAGGGGGCGCGGAGGGAGGCTACACCTTC.

The chain's CDR3 is CASSAQGAGEKLFF. CDR3 in DNA: TGTGCCAGCAGCGCACAGGGCGCGGGTGAAAAACTGTTTTTT. The rearrangement uses TRBV5-4 and TRBJ1-4; D perhaps matches TRBD1 (6 bases). Germline CDR1 reads SGHNT; CDR2 reads YYREEE (reference sequence). This CDR3 has 14 amino acids. V was pared by 4 bases and J by 7 bases, with 14 bases between.

The chain couples TRBV19 to TRBJ1-1; 7 nucleotides agree with TRBD1. The trim removed 7 bases at V and 11 bases at J, leaving 13 bases unmatched. The CDR3 is 13 amino acids. CDR1 and CDR2 from the germline V gene are LNHDA and SQIVND (reference sequence). The CDR3 protein is CASTPTGTVRAFF. The CDR3 coding sequence is TGTGCCAGTACCCCGACAGGGACAGTACGCGCTTTCTTT.

The chain recombines TRBV27 with TRBJ2-1; 16 nucleotides agree with TRBD2. CDR1 and CDR2 (germline): MNHEY, SMNVEV (reference sequence). V was clipped by 5 bases and J by 2 bases; unmatched bases: 9. The CDR3 has 19 amino acids. The chain's CDR3 is CASSPGLAGGPLPYNEQFF. The CDR3 bases are TGTGCCAGCAGTCCGGGACTAGCGGGAGGGCCTTTACCCTACAATGAGCAGTTCTTC.

This clone was detected only once. This sequence joins TRBV27 and TRBJ1-5; 7 bases align to TRBD1. Germline CDR1 is MNHEY and CDR2 is SMNVEV (reference sequence). The CDR3 runs 13 residues. V trimming: 5 bases; J trimming: 4 bases; junction bases outside the gene matches: 2. CDR3 sequence reads: CASSPTGNQPQHF. For the CDR3, the DNA is TGTGCCAGCAGTCCGACAGGGAATCAGCCCCAGCATTTT.

The chain links TRBV24-1 to TRBJ1-5, with 7 bases aligning to TRBD1. Looked up from germline, CDR1 is KGHDR and CDR2 is SFDVKD. V shed 7 bases, J shed 6 bases, and the junction held 5 bases outside the gene matches. CDR3 length: 13 residues. This chain's CDR3 is CATSRQGGQPQHF. CDR3 DNA sequence: TGTGCCACCAGCCGACAGGGCGGTCAGCCCCAGCATTTT.